The rows below give T cell receptor beta chains drawn from one sample of a study of CD4+ T cells in melanoma. Some clones are missing from TCRdb's copy, which holds only in-frame ones; the method was immunoSEQ multiplex PCR. Here the sample spans about 11,000 clones, roughly two thirds being singletons. The sample comprised cells from a culture (not recorded whether cultured in vitro). The source of these receptors is a human donor with melanoma. Both conserved end residues are trimmed from each CDR3. A D gene is named only where the DNA matches it firmly.

v_gene	j_gene	d_gene	CDR3aa
TRBV18	TRBJ2-5	-	ASSLLGEETQY
TRBV9	TRBJ2-7	-	ASSPGGPYEQY
TRBV18	TRBJ1-2	-	ASGKGANYGYT
TRBV12-5	TRBJ2-7	-	ASGLSPPPREQY
TRBV9	TRBJ1-3	-	ASSVDLGNTIY
TRBV2	TRBJ2-5	-	ASSSSATQY
TRBV2	TRBJ2-3	-	ASSEAGPPGDTQY
TRBV19	TRBJ1-5	-	ASSRRWGGAFPQH
TRBV28	TRBJ1-2	-	ASSHGAGTDSYGYT
TRBV11-2	TRBJ1-1	TRBD1	ASSLQGALTEAF
TRBV7-6	TRBJ2-1	-	ASSPDQPPGSEQF
TRBV27	TRBJ1-2	-	ASSPRQLGYGYT
TRBV6-5	TRBJ1-2	TRBD1	ASSFGTGVGYT
TRBV6-6	TRBJ1-2	-	ASSPGASGYT
TRBV5-5	TRBJ1-1	-	ASSFGANTEAF
TRBV5-4	TRBJ1-4	-	ASSPLGEGEKLF
TRBV27	TRBJ1-2	-	ASSTARANYGYT
TRBV6-5	TRBJ1-3	-	ASTPGTRTNTIY
TRBV5-1	TRBJ2-1	-	ASSPGEFYNEQF
TRBV5-1	TRBJ2-7	-	ASSSGPSKDYEQY
TRBV7-8	TRBJ1-1	-	ASSLTTPLQGRRGAEAF
TRBV10-1	TRBJ2-1	-	ASRVNAGFPQF
TRBV18	TRBJ2-7	TRBD1	ASSPAQGAYEQY
TRBV6-1	TRBJ2-3	TRBD1	ASEIRDSLTDTQY
TRBV2	TRBJ2-3	-	ASSERRGWGFTDTQY
TRBV11-2	TRBJ2-1	TRBD2	ASSLGTSPYNEQF
TRBV5-1	TRBJ1-5	-	ASSLEGQPQH
TRBV11-2	TRBJ1-2	-	ASSFMDKGNYGYT
TRBV6-6	TRBJ2-2	TRBD1	ASSYFTTGGGELF
TRBV6-5	TRBJ2-7	-	ASSFSGTQTGYEQY
TRBV15	TRBJ2-2	TRBD1	ATSGGQGAFTGELF
TRBV5-1	TRBJ2-3	TRBD1	ASSPTGTGGRDTQY
TRBV6-6	TRBJ2-2	-	ASSYRASVDTGELF
TRBV4-1	TRBJ1-1	TRBD1	ASSRGTGTANTEAF
TRBV7-3	TRBJ2-3	-	ASSLVVTDTQY
TRBV4-1	-	-	ASSRDKGPYEQY
TRBV7-9	TRBJ1-1	-	ASSLERGWDTEAF
TRBV16	TRBJ2-2	-	ASSQFSDRLTGELF